These 17 T cell receptor beta chains were all obtained from the same sample, sequenced in a study of CD4 T cells in relation to SARS-CoV-2 and coronaviruses. Here immunoSEQ multiplex PCR was the method, and the copy in TCRdb shows in-frame clones only, minus some. The sample yields about 18,000 clones, about 84% seen once. Their target antigens are unknown. The unexposed donors gave CD4+ T cells in about 2010-2018, prior to COVID-19. The cells were cultured for about ten days before CD4+ T cells were isolated. The sample comprised CD4+ T cells from PBMCs, cultured in vitro. The receptors were gathered from a human donor in good health.

This chain joins TRBV30 and TRBJ1-1; tentatively, D is TRBD1 (5 bases). The germline V and J ends were trimmed by 3 bases and 2 bases, with 16 bases remaining between them. Germline V gene data show CDR1 as GTSNPN and CDR2 as SVGIG (reference sequence). CDR3 length equals 15 residues. In nucleotides, the CDR3 is TGTGCCTGGAGCCCCTCCGACAGAGTTAACACTGAAGCTTTCTTT. Translated, it gives CAWSPSDRVNTEAFF.

The sample holds a few counts of this clone. This chain uses TRBV3-1 (or the pseudogene TRBV3-2) with TRBJ1-4; 8 bases agree with TRBD1. Trimming at V came to 3 bases and at J to 5 bases, leaving 5 bases not matched to a gene. CDR3 length: 15 amino acids. Germline loops: CDR1 LGHDT, CDR2 YNNKEL (reference sequence). CDR3 in DNA: TGTGCCAGCAGCCATATAGGACAGGGAAATGAAAAACTGTTTTTT. This codes for CASSHIGQGNEKLFF.

This clone was observed a few times. The chain is built from TRBV4-1 and TRBJ1-4, with TRBD1 identical over 7 bases. The V segment lost 3 bases and the J segment 0 bases; nucleotides outside the gene matches: 4. The CDR3 consists of 16 residues. Germline assignment: CDR1 MGHRA and CDR2 YSYEKL. CDR3 sequence: CASSQGTAATNEKLFF. As DNA, the CDR3 is TGCGCCAGCAGCCAGGGGACAGCAGCAACTAATGAAAAACTGTTTTTT.

This clone was recorded once. V and J are TRBV13 and TRBJ1-6; D uncertain. The CDR3 covers 15 residues. Germline V gene data show CDR1 as PRHDT and CDR2 as FYEKMQ (reference sequence). V was trimmed by 5 bases and J by 4 bases, leaving 12 bases between them. The CDR3 DNA reads as TGTGCCAGCAGCAAAAGGACGGAGTATAATTCACCCCTCCACTTT. It is translated as CASSKRTEYNSPLHF.

CDR3 sequence (DNA): TGTGCCAGCAGTGAATGGACAGTCCAGGGGGAAGCTTTCTTT. Translation: CASSEWTVQGEAFF. The rearrangement links TRBV6-1 to TRBJ1-1; D is possibly TRBD1 (6 bases). V lost 2 bases to trimming and J lost 8 bases, with 15 bases between them. Per germline, CDR1 MNHNS and CDR2 SASEGT. This CDR3 is 14 amino acids long.

CDR3 DNA: TGTGCCATCAGTGGGACTAGCGTTGAAGAGCAGTACTTC. The encoded protein is CAISGTSVEEQYF. The chain recombines TRBV10-3 with TRBJ2-7; the match to TRBD2 covers 9 bases. The CDR3 spans 13 residues. Trimming cost V 4 bases and J 7 bases; bases outside gene matches: 5. Germline V gene sequence: CDR1 ENHRY, CDR2 SYGVKD.

This clone was seen a single time. This sequence joins TRBV6-5 and TRBJ2-3; possible D gene TRBD2, 6 bases. CDR3 size: 15 residues. Trimming shortened V by 4 bases and J by 1 base, and 12 bases separated the two germline ends. CDR1 and CDR2 (germline): MNHEY, SVGAGI. CDR3 in DNA: TGTGCCAGCAGTTCCAACGGGGGTCGCACAGATACGCAGTATTTT. It yields the protein CASSSNGGRTDTQYF.

The genes are TRBV2 and TRBJ1-1; the match to TRBD1 covers 10 bases. Germline trimming cut 7 bases from V and 1 base from J; bases unmatched to any gene: 9. The CDR3 length is 16 residues. Germline V gives CDR1 SNHLY, CDR2 FYNNEI. The CDR3 here is CASIRETGGRNTEAFF. The CDR3 DNA reads as TGTGCCAGCATTAGGGAGACAGGGGGCAGGAACACTGAAGCTTTCTTT. Full variable domain (missing parts from reference TRBV2 and TRBJ1-1): EPEVTQTPSHQVTQMGQEVILRCVPISNHLYFYWYRQILGQKVEFLVSFYNNEISEKSEIFDDQFSVERPDGSNFTLKIRSTKLEDSAMYFCASIRETGGRNTEAFFGQGTRLTVV.

V and J are TRBV6-5 and TRBJ2-7; 8 positions match TRBD1. This CDR3 is built from 15 residues. After removal of 5 bases from V and 1 base from J, the junction contained 7 bases not matched to a gene. Germline V gene lookup returns CDR1 MNHEY and CDR2 SVGAGI. The CDR3 coding sequence is TGTGCCAGCAGTCGGACAGGGTCTGGATCCTACGAGCAGTACTTC. This encodes CASSRTGSGSYEQYF.

This clone showed up just a few times. The J gene is TRBJ2-5, the V gene TRBV4-2; TRBD2 aligns across 16 bases. The V and J ends lost 4 bases and 3 bases, in that order; junction bases with no gene match: 2. The germline V gene has CDR1 LGHNA and CDR2 YNFKEQ. This CDR3 is 16 amino acids long. The CDR3 DNA reads as TGTGCCAGCAGCCCCGGGACTAGCGGGAGGGAAGAGACCCAGTACTTC. Its translation is CASSPGTSGREETQYF.

This clone was counted between two and nine times. V and J are TRBV4-1 and TRBJ2-2; D perhaps matches TRBD2 (6 bases). CDR1 and CDR2 (germline): MGHRA, YSYEKL. CDR3 size: 17 residues. V lost 3 bases, J lost 6 bases, and 20 bases lay in between. The CDR3, as DNA: TGCGCCAGCAGCCAGGTTCCTGGACTATTCAACCCCGGGGAGCTGTTTTTT. Protein: CASSQVPGLFNPGELFF.

The J gene is TRBJ1-3, the V gene TRBV19; D ambiguous. The CDR3 consists of 13 residues. Germline V CDR1 and CDR2: LNHDA, SQIVND (reference sequence). V gave up 4 bases and J gave up 3 bases, with 7 bases separating them. CDR3 in amino acids: CASSTAGGNTIYF. In DNA form, the CDR3 reads TGTGCCAGTAGTACAGCAGGTGGAAACACCATATATTTT.

This clone was observed a single time. The gene calls are TRBV19 and TRBJ1-2, with TRBD1 identical over 8 bases. V lost 3 bases and J lost 8; bases outside the gene matches: 2. The CDR3 covers 12 residues. CDR1 and CDR2 (germline): LNHDA, SQIVND (reference sequence). The CDR3 bases are TGTGCCAGTAGTATCACAGGGGGAGGCTACACCTTC. It encodes CASSITGGGYTF.

This clone was observed a few times. V and J are TRBV5-8 and TRBJ2-3, with 7 bases fitting TRBD2. Unmatched junction bases numbered 2, after V lost 1 base and J lost 0 bases. Per the germline V gene, CDR1 is SGHTS and CDR2 is YDEGEE. CDR3 length equals 15 residues. The CDR3 reads CASSLFGGSTDTQYF. In DNA form, the CDR3 reads TGTGCCAGCAGCTTGTTCGGGGGGAGCACAGATACGCAGTATTTT.

V usage is TRBV19 and J usage is TRBJ2-5; TRBD2 matches at 9 bases. The CDR3 is made up of 14 amino acids. The V segment lost 1 base and the J segment 5 bases; nucleotides outside the gene matches: 2. Per the germline V gene, CDR1 is LNHDA and CDR2 is SQIVND (reference sequence). The CDR3 DNA reads as TGTGCCAGTAGTATAGTAGCGGGAGAGGAGACCCAGTACTTC. Protein product: CASSIVAGEETQYF.

The chain carries TRBV15 and TRBJ2-7, with a tentative D call TRBD2 (5 bases). This CDR3 has 13 residues. Germline V gene lookup returns CDR1 LNHNV and CDR2 YYDKDF (reference sequence). The germline V and J ends were trimmed by 4 bases and 0 bases, with 7 bases remaining between them. CDR3 loop: CATSKDFSYEQYF. The CDR3 DNA reads TGTGCCACCAGCAAGGACTTCTCCTACGAGCAGTACTTC.

This chain joins TRBV5-3 and TRBJ1-1; TRBD1 might be the D (5 bases). TRBV5-3 is recorded as an ORF, its role being uncertain. The CDR3 is 16 amino acids. The germline V and J ends were trimmed by 3 bases and 3 bases, with 18 bases remaining between them. The CDR3 loop is CARSSEMRGPYTEAFF. The CDR3 DNA reads as TGTGCCAGAAGCTCGGAGATGAGGGGACCCTACACTGAAGCTTTCTTT.